This is a list of T cell receptor beta chains from one sample in a study of blood T cell repertoires in COVID-19. The table came from immunoSEQ multiplex PCR; TCRdb's copy has only in-frame clones and leaves some out. The data contain approximately 290,000 clones, 90% of them singletons. Sequences were obtained from PBMCs or T cells enriched from blood (not recorded which). These receptors were collected from a woman aged 25 to 39 who had recovered from COVID-19. Both conserved end residues are part of each CDR3. D genes are given only for firm matches.

.,TRBJ2-7,TRBV28,CASGGTAYEQYF,TGTGCCAGCGGGGGGACAGCTTACGAGCAGTACTTC
TRBD1,TRBJ2-7,TRBV7-9,CASSLLGTGVGSRDYEQYF,TGTGCCAGCAGCTTGCTAGGGACAGGGGTAGGTAGCAGGGACTACGAGCAGTACTTC
.,TRBJ2-5,TRBV7-2,CASSSTLGRGTFQETQYF,TGTGCCAGCAGCTCGACCCTCGGCCGCGGAACCTTCCAAGAGACCCAGTACTTC
TRBD2,TRBJ2-3,TRBV11-2,CASSTSGRSTDTQYF,TGTGCCAGCAGCACTAGCGGGAGAAGCACAGATACGCAGTATTTT
.,TRBJ1-5,TRBV28,CASSGGSWYSNQPQHF,TGTGCCAGCAGTGGGGGGTCGTGGTATAGCAATCAGCCCCAGCATTTT
.,TRBJ1-3,TRBV7-2,CASSLLSTGGAGGNTIYF,TGTGCCAGCAGCCTCCTATCAACAGGTGGAGCCGGTGGAAACACCATATATTTT
TRBD2,TRBJ2-1,TRBV6-2/TRBV6-3,CASSTREGYNEQFF,TGTGCCAGCAGTACGCGGGAGGGATACAATGAGCAGTTCTTC
.,TRBJ2-7,TRBV5-1,CASSLVQGWSEQYF,TGCGCCAGCAGCTTGGTACAGGGTTGGAGCGAGCAGTACTTC
TRBD2,TRBJ2-3,TRBV27,CASSWGLAPSDTQYF,TGTGCCAGCAGTTGGGGACTAGCACCCTCCGATACGCAGTATTTT
.,TRBJ2-7,TRBV21-1,CASSNPPTGNSYEQYF,TGTGCCAGCAGCAACCCTCCAACAGGGAACTCCTACGAGCAGTACTTC
.,TRBJ2-6,TRBV6-2/TRBV6-3,CASSYPGTSGANVLTF,TGTGCCAGCAGTTACCCAGGTACCTCTGGGGCCAACGTCCTGACTTTC
.,TRBJ1-2,TRBV6-6,CASRPDSTNYGYTF,TGTGCCAGCAGGCCCGACAGCACTAACTATGGCTACACCTTC